The 2 T cell receptor beta chains presented below share a single source sample, sequenced in a study of blood T cell repertoires in COVID-19. Assay used: immunoSEQ multiplex PCR; TCRdb lists only in-frame clones, some missing. The sample includes 220,000 or so clones, approximately 81% seen only once; the top ten take 5% to 6.5%. The sequencing sample was made of peripheral blood. The source is a woman aged 55-69 years who had recovered from COVID-19.

This clone was seen a few times. The V call is TRBV30, the J call TRBJ1-1, with 8 bases aligning to TRBD1. Germline V gene data show CDR1 as GTSNPN and CDR2 as SVGIG (reference sequence). The CDR3 loop spans 13 amino acids. After removal of 1 base from V and 8 bases from J, the junction contained 6 bases not matched to a gene. CDR3 residues: CAWSGHRGWEAFF. The CDR3, as DNA: TGTGCCTGGAGTGGACACAGGGGGTGGGAAGCTTTCTTT.

The V gene is TRBV27, the J gene TRBJ2-1, with TRBD1 as a possible D gene (6 bases). V lost 6 bases and J 7 bases, leaving 28 bases between the germline ends. Germline CDR1 is MNHEY and CDR2 is SMNVEV (reference sequence). The length of the CDR3 is 18 residues. CDR3 sequence reads: CASSQTPYRAFEGNEQFF. CDR3 DNA: TGTGCCAGCAGCCAAACACCCTACAGGGCCTTCGAGGGGAATGAGCAGTTCTTC.